The 30 T cell receptor beta chains below come from one sample, sequenced in a study of cytomegalovirus exposure and HLA in healthy donors (dated by TCRdb to the late 2010s). The library relied on the immunoSEQ multiplex PCR assay. The multiplex PCR relied on a mix of 60 forward primers for TCR Vbeta segments and 13 reverse primers for TCR Jbeta segments. TCRdb's version of the immuneACCESS table is confined to in-frame rearrangements and falls short of the full clone set. An unresolved V gene accounts for under half of the shortfall where checked; the remainder is of unknown origin. Here the sample has roughly 120,000 clones; 80% occur a single time. The biggest ten clones account for over 2.5% of the sample. Sequenced input: PBMCs. These receptors all come from a male donor in good health and CMV-seronegative.

The chain recombines TRBV5-1 with TRBJ2-5; 10 nucleotides match TRBD2. The V and J ends lost 1 base and 3 bases, in that order; junction bases with no gene match: 6. The CDR3 extends over 16 amino acids. Per the germline V gene, CDR1 is SGHRS and CDR2 is YFSETQ. CDR3 loop: CASSLFASGGEETQYF. The DNA for the CDR3 is TGCGCCAGCAGCTTGTTCGCTAGCGGGGGAGAAGAGACCCAGTACTTC.

V is TRBV18 and J is TRBJ1-4, with TRBD1 matching 8 bases. Germline-derived CDR1 and CDR2 are KGHSH and LQKENI. CDR3 length: 14 amino acids. V lost 4 bases to trimming and J lost 8 bases; unmatched junction nucleotides: 6. CDR3 nucleotides: TGTGCCAGCTCACAGACAGGGGCGGAAGAAAAACTGTTTTTT. This gives the protein CASSQTGAEEKLFF.

This clone turned up a few times. The rearrangement links TRBV6-4 to TRBJ2-1; the D gene is possibly TRBD1 (6 bases). The CDR3 covers 16 residues. The V end was cut by 3 bases, the J end by 4 bases, with 16 bases between. The germline gives CDR1 MRHNA, CDR2 SNTAGT. The CDR3 DNA reads TGTGCCAGCAGTGAATCCCCGGGGACAATTTACAATGAGCAGTTCTTC. Its protein product is CASSESPGTIYNEQFF.

The chain carries TRBV28 and TRBJ1-2, with D perhaps matching TRBD1 (6 bases). Trimming stripped 6 bases from V and 8 bases from J, with 13 bases between. Germline V gene data show CDR1 as MDHEN and CDR2 as SYDVKM. This CDR3 has 12 amino acids. CDR3 DNA: TGTGCCAGCAGACGGACAGCTGGGGGCTACACCTTC. Translation: CASRRTAGGYTF.

The rearrangement links TRBV6-1 to TRBJ1-2; 8 bases agree with TRBD1. This CDR3 contains 13 residues. J gave up 8 bases and V 3 bases, and 5 bases lay outside the gene matches. CDR1 and CDR2 from the germline V gene are MNHNS and SASEGT. The CDR3 sequence: CASSDRTGFGYTF. As DNA, the CDR3 is TGTGCCAGCAGTGACCGGACAGGGTTCGGCTACACCTTC.

CDR3 bases: TGTGCCAGCATCACAGACAGCCTCAATTCACCCCTCCACTTT. This encodes CASITDSLNSPLHF. The genes are TRBV2 and TRBJ1-6; a possible D gene is TRBD1 (5 bases). The CDR3 has 14 amino acids. The V and J ends lost 7 bases and 7 bases respectively, with 14 bases between them. The germline gives CDR1 SNHLY, CDR2 FYNNEI.

The rearrangement uses TRBV15 and TRBJ1-1; TRBD1 matches 8 bases. This CDR3 is 15 amino acids long. Trimming removed 3 bases from V and 3 bases from J; junction bases left unmatched: 6. The V gene's germline CDR1 is LNHNV and CDR2 YYDKDF (reference sequence). The CDR3 sequence: CATSSILQGDTEAFF. As DNA, the CDR3 is TGTGCCACCAGCAGCATCTTACAGGGGGACACTGAAGCTTTCTTT.

In nucleotides, the CDR3 is TGTGCCAGTAGTATGGAGGCTGGGGCCGGGGAGCTGTTTTTT. As protein: CASSMEAGAGELFF. The V and J genes are TRBV19 and TRBJ2-2; D might be TRBD2 (5 bases). Germline CDR1 is LNHDA and CDR2 is SQIVND (reference sequence). The CDR3 has 14 residues. Trimming pared 3 bases from V and 6 bases from J, leaving 11 bases between.

J is TRBJ1-1 and V is TRBV19, with a weak D call TRBD1 (5 bases). The CDR3 is 18 amino acids. From germline, CDR1 is LNHDA and CDR2 SQIVND (reference sequence). The V end lost 5 bases, the J end lost 4 bases, and 26 bases lay between the germline ends. The CDR3 spells CASSVSGSSRAGTTEAFF. The CDR3 DNA sequence: TGTGCCAGTAGTGTGTCAGGGAGTTCGCGGGCGGGGACCACTGAAGCTTTCTTT.

The gene calls are TRBV28 and TRBJ2-2; 7 bases map to TRBD2. With V trimmed by 2 bases and J by 6 bases, 9 bases remained unmatched. The germline V gene encodes CDR1 MDHEN and CDR2 SYDVKM. CDR3 length: 16 residues. CDR3 sequence (DNA): TGTGCCAGCAGTTTACCTCGACTAGCCTCCCCCGGGGAGCTGTTTTTT. This codes for CASSLPRLASPGELFF. The whole variable domain, filled in from reference TRBV28 and TRBJ2-2, reads DVKVTQSSRYLVKRTGEKVFLECVQDMDHENMFWYRQDPGLGLRLIYFSYDVKMKEKGDIPEGYSVSREKKERFSLILESASTNQTSMYLCASSLPRLASPGELFFGEGSRLTVL.

The chain employs TRBV6-1 and TRBJ2-5; a weak D match, TRBD1 (7 bases). This CDR3 comprises 16 residues. CDR1 MNHNS and CDR2 SASEGT come from the germline V gene. The ends were cut back, 0 bases at V and 5 bases at J, with 16 bases in the middle. The CDR3 is CASSEASARGRETQYF. The CDR3 nucleotides are TGTGCCAGCAGTGAAGCTTCGGCCAGGGGGAGGGAGACCCAGTACTTC.

Remarks on this clone: Mismatch with germline at one junction end may stem from a read error. The rearrangement uses TRBV7-9 and TRBJ1-3; D unclear. CDR3 length: 11 residues. Germline V gene lookup returns CDR1 SEHNR and CDR2 FQNEAQ (reference sequence). The CDR3 nucleotides are TGTTCCAGCTGGGAGGGAAACACCATATATTTT. Translated: CSSWEGNTIYF.

This chain connects TRBV11-3 to TRBJ2-2; a possible D gene is TRBD2 (7 bases). This CDR3 spans 17 amino acids. Per germline, CDR1 SGHNT and CDR2 YENEEA. V was pared by 1 base and J by 0 bases, with 12 bases between. In DNA form, the CDR3 reads TGTGCCAGCAGCTTAGGGGCGGGGGCGGCGAACACCGGGGAGCTGTTTTTT. This gives the protein CASSLGAGAANTGELFF.

The J gene is TRBJ2-3, the V gene TRBV30; D remains unclear. With 2 bases removed from V and 10 bases from J, the gap between germline ends came to 16 bases. Germline assignment: CDR1 GTSNPN and CDR2 SVGIG (reference sequence). The CDR3 runs 13 residues. CDR3 residues: CAWSRPSSISQYF. The CDR3, as DNA: TGTGCCTGGAGTCGCCCCAGTAGCATTTCGCAGTATTTT.

The chain is built from TRBV5-1 and TRBJ2-3; 7 bases are a match to TRBD1. The ends lost 4 bases at V and 4 bases at J; junction bases unmatched: 9. Germline V gene data show CDR1 as SGHRS and CDR2 as YFSETQ. The CDR3 is made up of 15 amino acids. The CDR3 DNA reads TGCGCCAGCAGCCCGCACGGACAGGACCCAGATACGCAGTATTTT. Translating it yields CASSPHGQDPDTQYF.

The sample holds one count of this clone. V usage is TRBV19 and J usage is TRBJ1-2, with D maybe TRBD1 (5 bases). Trimming took off 0 bases at V and 4 bases at J, with 12 bases between the two ends. The CDR3 is 15 residues long. Looked up from germline, CDR1 is LNHDA and CDR2 is SQIVND (reference sequence). CDR3 coding DNA: TGTGCCAGTAGTATAGAAAGGACAAGGCTCTATGGCTACACCTTC. It codes for CASSIERTRLYGYTF.

V is TRBV4-3 and J is TRBJ1-6, with TRBD1 matching 8 bases. V dropped 2 bases and J dropped 8; count of bases not matched to a gene: 17. The CDR3 length is 19 residues. The germline V gene has CDR1 LGHNA and CDR2 YSLEER. For the CDR3, the DNA is TGCGCCAGCAGCCAATCGACCCCCTTCGGACAGGGTGTGGATTCACCCCTCCACTTT. Protein product: CASSQSTPFGQGVDSPLHF.

J is TRBJ2-5 and V is TRBV5-6; D gene uncertain. In germline, CDR1 is SGHDT, CDR2 YYEEEE. CDR3 size: 13 residues. The V and J ends lost 2 bases and 5 bases respectively, with 10 bases between them. CDR3: CASSLATVETQYF. DNA of the CDR3: TGTGCCAGCAGCTTAGCTACAGTTGAGACCCAGTACTTC.

The chain combines TRBV7-8 with TRBJ1-1; 8 nucleotides align to TRBD1. This CDR3 region has 15 residues. The V segment lost 0 bases and the J segment 7 bases; nucleotides outside the gene matches: 7. The germline gives CDR1 SGHVS, CDR2 FQNEAQ. The DNA of the CDR3 is TGTGCCAGCAGCTTAGCTGCAGGGGGCTTCCTTGAAGCTTTCTTT. Protein: CASSLAAGGFLEAFF.

A note on this clone: Since the CDR3 does not end with the conserved phenylalanine or tryptophan, this likely comes from a read error. No DNA is shown, since the ends of the CDR3 on it are uncertain; the CDR3 is the one TCRdb lists. The chain employs TRBV6-4 and TRBJ2-4; TRBD2, the D gene given by the table, was not confirmed from the DNA. A total of 14 residues make up the CDR3, ends included. Germline CDR1 reads MRHNA; CDR2 reads SNTAGT. The CDR3: CASSTPGSTGLAVL.

The chain is built from TRBV9 and TRBJ2-3; TRBD1 agrees at 7 bases. CDR1 is SGDLS and CDR2 is YYNGEE in the germline V gene. V shed 0 bases, J shed 4 bases, and the junction held 5 bases outside the gene matches. The CDR3 is made up of 15 amino acids. CDR3 sequence: CASSVEGARPDTQYF. The CDR3 nucleotides are TGTGCCAGCAGCGTAGAGGGGGCGCGGCCAGATACGCAGTATTTT.

The chain links TRBV27 to TRBJ2-7, with 12 bases identical to TRBD2. V trimming: 3 bases; J trimming: 7 bases; junction bases outside the gene matches: 7. CDR3 length: 15 amino acids. CDR1 is MNHEY, CDR2 SMNVEV, per germline (reference sequence). The CDR3 DNA sequence: TGTGCCAGCAGTTTTTGGACTAGCGGGACTGGGGAGCAGTACTTC. It yields the protein CASSFWTSGTGEQYF.

The V gene is TRBV10-2, the J gene TRBJ2-1, with no clear D. The CDR3 loop spans 15 amino acids. Trimming took 1 base from V and 5 from J, leaving 12 bases between them. Germline V gene data show CDR1 as WSHSY and CDR2 as SAAADI. The CDR3 DNA is TGCGCCAGCAGTGAGTATGCTCGAGGCAACAATGAGCAGTTCTTC. Its protein is CASSEYARGNNEQFF.

V is TRBV6-1 and J is TRBJ1-4; TRBD1 aligns across 7 bases. Germline loops: CDR1 MNHNS, CDR2 SASEGT. V was clipped by 7 bases and J by 3 bases; unmatched bases: 5. The CDR3 extends over 14 amino acids. In nucleotides, the CDR3 is TGTGCCAGCAATCCCGGGACAGCTAATGAAAAACTGTTTTTT. Translated, it gives CASNPGTANEKLFF.

The chain combines TRBV9 with TRBJ1-3, with 8 bases fitting TRBD1. The CDR3 is made up of 15 amino acids. V lost 3 bases and J lost 2; bases outside the gene matches: 4. Germline CDR1 and CDR2: SGDLS and YYNGEE. CDR3 loop: CASSASRGPGNTIYF. The CDR3 region has the DNA TGTGCCAGCAGCGCGTCCAGGGGGCCTGGAAACACCATATATTTT.

The chain uses TRBV7-2 and TRBJ2-3, with 7 bases that match TRBD2. V gave up 3 bases and J gave up 4 bases; unmatched junction bases: 7. The CDR3 spans 15 residues. Germline CDR1 SGHTA, CDR2 FQGNSA. The CDR3 is CASSFGGRTADTQYF. The CDR3 coding sequence is TGTGCCAGCAGCTTCGGCGGGAGAACCGCAGATACGCAGTATTTT.

The chain links TRBV5-4 to TRBJ2-5; 8 bases match TRBD2. The CDR3 consists of 16 residues. V lost 4 bases, J lost 2 bases, and 10 bases stayed unmatched. Per germline, CDR1 SGHNT and CDR2 YYREEE (reference sequence). The chain's CDR3 is CASSPYGLAKQETQYF. Written as DNA, the CDR3 is TGTGCCAGCAGCCCCTATGGACTAGCAAAACAAGAGACCCAGTACTTC.

V gene TRBV4-1 combines with J gene TRBJ2-2; D gene uncertain. Germline CDR1 is MGHRA and CDR2 is YSYEKL. V was trimmed by 1 base and J by 7 bases, leaving 13 bases between them. There are 15 residues in the CDR3. The CDR3 spells CASSQGQTGRGELFF. The CDR3, as DNA: TGCGCCAGCAGCCAAGGGCAGACTGGCCGCGGGGAGCTGTTTTTT.

The chain is built from TRBV7-9 and TRBJ1-2; D unclear. The V gene lost 5 bases and the J gene lost 7 bases, with 11 bases spanning the gap. This CDR3 region has 12 residues. The germline CDR1 and CDR2 sequences are SEHNR and FQNEAQ (reference sequence). CDR3 sequence: CASSPVDGGYTF. The CDR3 DNA reads TGTGCCAGCAGCCCGGTAGATGGTGGCTACACCTTC.

The chain joins TRBV10-3 to TRBJ2-2, with a possible D match to TRBD1 (5 bases). The V and J ends lost 7 bases and 6 bases respectively, with 15 bases between them. Per the germline V gene, CDR1 is ENHRY and CDR2 is SYGVKD. The CDR3 extends over 14 amino acids. The CDR3 DNA sequence: TGTGCCATCAAGGCGGAAGGGGTCCCCGGGGAGCTGTTTTTT. Protein sequence: CAIKAEGVPGELFF.